This TCR beta chain was sequenced for a study of response to subunit inactivated influenza vaccine. This clonotype was seen many times. Its antigen is unidentified. Study-level results: T cells newly recruited by each seasonal influenza vaccination are few, the authors suggested.

The CDR3 runs 14 residues. Germline CDR1 and CDR2: LGHNA and YNFKEQ. The V end lost 0 bases, the J end lost 4 bases, and 10 bases lay between the germline ends. TCRdb re-called the RT-PCR reads through MiXCR, storing one row per CDR3 protein. The table includes a few hundred thousand distinct CDR3 sequences, approximately 11% detected once. The chain combines TRBV4-2 with TRBJ2-7, with a possible D match to TRBD1 (7 bases). This TCR derives from a man aged 50 or older who received an inactivated influenza vaccine. The sequencing used PBMCs from blood, collected 45 days after vaccination. The CDR3 region is CASSQEGGQYEQYF. The CDR3 DNA sequence: TGTGCCAGCAGCCAAGAGGGGGGACAGTACGAGCAGTACTTC.